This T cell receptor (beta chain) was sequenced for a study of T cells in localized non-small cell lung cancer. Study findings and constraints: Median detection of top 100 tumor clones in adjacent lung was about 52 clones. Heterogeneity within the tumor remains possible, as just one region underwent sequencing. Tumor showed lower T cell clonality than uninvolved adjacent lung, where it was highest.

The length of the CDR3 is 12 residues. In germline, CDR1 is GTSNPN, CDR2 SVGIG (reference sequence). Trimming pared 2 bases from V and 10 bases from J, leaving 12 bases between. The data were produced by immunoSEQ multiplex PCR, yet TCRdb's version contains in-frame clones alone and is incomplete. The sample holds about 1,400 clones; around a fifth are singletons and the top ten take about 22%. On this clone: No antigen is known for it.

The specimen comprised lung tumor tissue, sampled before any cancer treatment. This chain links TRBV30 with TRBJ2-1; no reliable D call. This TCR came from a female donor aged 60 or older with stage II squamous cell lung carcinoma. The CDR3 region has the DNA TGTGCCTGGAGTTGGACCAAACCAGAGCAGTTCTTC. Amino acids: CAWSWTKPEQFF.